This T cell receptor (beta chain) was observed in a study of T cell changes during pregnancy in multiple sclerosis. V gave up 3 bases and J gave up 4 bases, with 10 bases separating them. CDR1 is SGDLS and CDR2 is YYNGEE in the germline V gene. CDR3 size: 14 residues. Clones were read by immunoSEQ multiplex PCR, and TCRdb kept only the in-frame ones, dropping some. The table records about 73,000 clones, 85% to 90% of them present only once. The chain employs TRBV9 and TRBJ2-2; TRBD1 might be the D (6 bases). The sequence was collected from a female donor in good health, enrolled as a control in a pregnancy study. The specimen was peripheral blood, collected after pregnancy. The CDR3 reads CASSETGSTGELFF. The CDR3, as DNA: TGTGCCAGCAGCGAAACAGGGTCCACCGGGGAGCTGTTTTTT.